This TCR beta chain stems from a study of cytomegalovirus exposure and HLA in healthy donors. Though nominally healthy at sampling, donors likely had unrecorded immune exposures. Trimming cost V 3 bases and J 0 bases, with 17 bases left between them. CDR1 and CDR2 from the germline V gene are SEHNR and FQNEAQ (reference sequence). The CDR3 has 17 residues. A multiplex PCR was run with 60 Vbeta primers and 13 Jbeta primers. Repertoires were generated with immunoSEQ multiplex PCR, while TCRdb's copy carries only in-frame clones and drops some. The sample consists of around 130,000 clones, roughly 80% of them appearing once. A note on this clone: Antigen: not known.

General study findings and limits: CMV serostatus stood as the only immune exposure information on hand. Among CMV-associated TCR beta chains, most appeared HLA-restricted in a later analysis. When a later analysis was performed, an Asian-associated ancestry cluster reportedly had fewer N-insertions than the approximately 700-donor mean.

This chain connects TRBV7-9 to TRBJ1-1; D not resolved. This clonotype originated in a woman aged 18-29 years in good health and CMV-seronegative. The sequencing sample was made of PBMCs. The CDR3 nucleotides are TGTGCCAGCAGCTTTGGGAGGCCGACAAGCATGAACACTGAAGCTTTCTTT. Translating it yields CASSFGRPTSMNTEAFF.